Listed below are T cell receptor beta chains from one sample, sequenced in a study of control samples from healthy donors and cancer patients. Using immunoSEQ multiplex PCR, the repertoire was profiled, and TCRdb retains in-frame clones only, with some absent. Of 150,000 or so clones in the sample, roughly 95% are singletons; the top ten hold approximately 4%. Sequenced: blood. The receptors were gathered from a woman aged 55 to 70 in good health. The CDR3 runs from the conserved cysteine through the conserved F or W.

V	length	J	CDR3
TRBV9	14	TRBJ1-1	CASSVGRGQGEAFF
TRBV10-3	15	TRBJ1-5	CAISRDRVPNQPQHF
TRBV5-1	13	TRBJ1-1	CASSWGGNTEAFF
TRBV7-3	15	TRBJ2-1	CASSSIAGGNNEQFF
TRBV6-5	13	TRBJ2-3	CASCLAGGDTQYF
TRBV19	15	TRBJ1-5	CASSTLYGGNQPQHF
TRBV10-3	14	TRBJ2-3	CAISDTGGTDTQYF
TRBV19	17	TRBJ1-6	CASRDEQGLDYHSPLHF
TRBV4-1	14	TRBJ1-1	CASSRVQENTEAFF
TRBV3-1/TRBV3-2	15	TRBJ1-3	CASSQDQGTGNTIYF
TRBV6-5	15	TRBJ1-2	CASSQWQGSPYGYTF
TRBV7-2	13	TRBJ1-3	CASSEYLSNTIYF
TRBV28	11	TRBJ2-1	CASSLNNEQFF
TRBV6-6	17	TRBJ2-3	CASSPWVAGGFTDTQYF